This T cell receptor beta chain was captured by sequencing in a study of early T cells in non-severe SARS-CoV-2 infection. This clonotype was counted only a few times. MiXCR was run by TCRdb on the 5' RACE reads, yielding one entry per CDR3 protein. The table records 45,000 to 55,000 distinct CDR3 sequences, 7% to 9% of them present only once. There are 21 residues in the CDR3. Trimming shortened V by 0 bases and J by 0 bases, and 27 bases separated the two germline ends. Germline CDR1 LGHNA, CDR2 YSLEER. The sequence derives from an adult who was a healthcare worker with PCR-confirmed SARS-CoV-2 infection or an uninfected control (not recorded which). The J gene is TRBJ2-7, the V gene TRBV4-3, with D perhaps being TRBD1 or TRBD2 (6 bases each). The sample taken for sequencing was whole blood. Written as DNA, the CDR3 is TGCGCCAGCAGCCAAGATCTAAGGGGGGCAGGACCCCCGATCAGCTCCTACGAGCAGTACTTC. This encodes CASSQDLRGAGPPISSYEQYF.